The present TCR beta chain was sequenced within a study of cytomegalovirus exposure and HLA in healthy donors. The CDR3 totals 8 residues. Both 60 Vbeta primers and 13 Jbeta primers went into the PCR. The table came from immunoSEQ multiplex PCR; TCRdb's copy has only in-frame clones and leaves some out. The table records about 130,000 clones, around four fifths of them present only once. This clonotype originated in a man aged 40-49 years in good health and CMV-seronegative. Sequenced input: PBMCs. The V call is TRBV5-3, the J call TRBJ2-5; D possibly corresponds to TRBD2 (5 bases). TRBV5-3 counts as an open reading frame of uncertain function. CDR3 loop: CSGGTQYF. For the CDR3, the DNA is TGTAGCGGTGGGACCCAGTACTTC.